This T cell receptor beta chain was retrieved from a study of cytomegalovirus exposure and HLA in healthy donors. Study-level points and caveats: Clonal expansion, a later analysis showed, was greater in HLA-associated TCR beta chains than in equally common others.

The PCR ran on 60 Vbeta and 13 Jbeta primers. The protocol was immunoSEQ multiplex PCR, while the TCRdb copy is restricted to in-frame clones and leaves out a portion. The sample yields approximately 140,000 clones, just over 70% seen once. As for this clone: Its matching antigen is unknown.

Germline-derived CDR1 and CDR2 are ENHRY and SYGVKD. After removal of 4 bases from V and 4 bases from J, the junction contained 3 bases not matched to a gene. There are 14 residues in the CDR3. This rearrangement joins TRBV10-3 to TRBJ1-2; 10 bases line up with TRBD1. This TCR was recovered from a woman aged 55 to 70 in good health and CMV-seropositive. The sample taken for sequencing was PBMCs. CDR3 in amino acids: CAISGGTGVYGYTF. DNA for the CDR3: TGTGCCATCAGTGGGGGGACAGGGGTCTATGGCTACACCTTC.